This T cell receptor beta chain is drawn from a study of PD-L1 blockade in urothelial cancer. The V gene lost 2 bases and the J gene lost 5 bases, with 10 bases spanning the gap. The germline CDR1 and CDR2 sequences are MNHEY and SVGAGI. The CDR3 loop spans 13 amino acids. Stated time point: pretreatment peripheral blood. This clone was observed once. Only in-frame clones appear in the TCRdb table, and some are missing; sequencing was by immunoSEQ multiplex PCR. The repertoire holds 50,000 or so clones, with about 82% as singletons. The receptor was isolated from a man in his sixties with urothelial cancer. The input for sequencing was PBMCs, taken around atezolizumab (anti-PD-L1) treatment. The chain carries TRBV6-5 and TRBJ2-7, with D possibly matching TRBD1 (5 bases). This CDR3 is CASSYRGPHEQYF. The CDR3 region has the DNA TGTGCCAGCAGTTACAGGGGCCCCCACGAGCAGTACTTC.